This T cell receptor (beta chain) is drawn from a study of cytomegalovirus exposure and HLA in healthy donors. Regarding this clone: Its antigen is currently unknown.

The CDR3 totals 15 residues. In germline, CDR1 is MNHEY, CDR2 SMNVEV (reference sequence). The germline V and J ends were trimmed by 6 bases and 0 bases, with 12 bases remaining between them. Overall study results and limits: With high specificity and sensitivity, the classifier reportedly diagnosed cytomegalovirus status. Donor immune exposure was known only as CMV serostatus.

PCR used 60 Vbeta primers and 13 Jbeta primers. Sequencing used immunoSEQ multiplex PCR; TCRdb keeps in-frame clones, though not all of them. Among 150,000 to 200,000 clones, about three quarters were seen once, and the ten largest hold over 12%. The specimen was PBMCs. The TCR originated in a man over 45 in good health and CMV-seropositive. The rearrangement uses TRBV27 and TRBJ1-3, with a possible D match to TRBD1 (5 bases). CDR3 loop: CASSRQGSSGNTIYF. CDR3 nucleotide sequence: TGTGCCAGCAGCCGTCAGGGCTCCTCTGGAAACACCATATATTTT.